This T cell receptor (beta chain) is drawn from a study of shared clonotypes between healthy human individuals. As for the study in general: The donors, a couple of women and a few men, were aged 18 to 49. Notes on the study in general: Clonotypes which were not shared had lower generation probabilities than clonotypes that all four donors shared. Researchers sampled only blood; tissue repertoires likely differ.

The V end was cut by 4 bases, the J end by 4 bases, with 8 bases between. The CDR3 runs to 12 residues. Germline CDR1 SGHTS, CDR2 YDEGEE. About this clone itself: The antigen is unknown.

It was at deep level that the assay was run. The data were produced by immunoSEQ multiplex PCR, yet TCRdb's version contains in-frame clones alone and is incomplete. The table records some 1.5 million clones, more than 95% of them present only once. The receptor comes from a man in his thirties or forties in good health. Sequencing was carried out using naive CD4+ T cells sorted from blood. Subset in this sample: CD45RA+ positively selected. The gene calls are TRBV5-8 and TRBJ1-2; unclear D gene. This CDR3 reads CASSRWVYGYTF. CDR3 in DNA: TGTGCCAGCAGCCGCTGGGTCTATGGCTACACCTTC.